The source of this TCR beta chain is a study of radiotherapy plus CTLA-4 blockade in lung cancer. The protocol was immunoSEQ multiplex PCR, while the TCRdb copy is restricted to in-frame clones and leaves out a portion. The sample includes about 98,000 clones, around 86% of them seen just once. Whole-study results and caveats: Tumor-derived TCR clones expanded in blood after radiotherapy plus ipilimumab.

Turning to this clone: Antigen: not known.

Germline V gene sequence: CDR1 SEHNR, CDR2 FQNEAQ (reference sequence). The CDR3 length is 12 residues. Trimming shortened V by 1 base and J by 6 bases, and 4 bases separated the two germline ends. Sequencing used peripheral blood, obtained from a patient treated with radiotherapy plus ipilimumab. This clonotype was obtained from a human donor with non-small cell lung cancer who had a partial response to radiotherapy plus ipilimumab. The V call is TRBV7-9, the J call TRBJ2-1; D is unresolved. CDR3 nucleotide sequence: TGTGCCAGCAGCTTAGTCTCCAATGAGCAGTTCTTC. Translated: CASSLVSNEQFF.